This passage covers 26 T cell receptor beta chains from one sample sequenced in a study of shared clonotypes between healthy human individuals. The repertoire was sequenced with immunoSEQ multiplex PCR; TCRdb's copy has only in-frame clones and lacks some. The data contain over 800,000 clones, 85% to 95% of them singletons. Naive CD8 cells, CD45RO-negative and positively selected for CCR7, excluded terminally differentiated effector memory CD45RA+ cells. The sequencing input was naive CD8+ T cells sorted from blood. These receptors were taken from a man aged 30-40 years in good health.

This clone was observed a single time. J is TRBJ2-7 and V is TRBV28, with D possibly being TRBD1 or TRBD2 (5 bases each). CDR1 is MDHEN, CDR2 SYDVKM, per germline. The V and J ends lost 6 bases and 2 bases respectively, with 17 bases between them. The CDR3 has 15 amino acids. The CDR3 is CASSPLRQGAYEQYF. In DNA, the CDR3 is TGTGCCAGCAGCCCCCTTAGGCAGGGAGCCTACGAGCAGTACTTC.

The V call is TRBV7-8, the J call TRBJ2-7; D may be TRBD1 (6 bases). Germline CDR1 SGHVS, CDR2 FQNEAQ. V shed 8 bases and J shed 2 bases, with 13 bases lying between them. CDR3 size: 13 residues. CDR3 region: CASCPGAAYEQYF. The CDR3 DNA reads as TGTGCCAGCTGTCCAGGGGCGGCCTACGAGCAGTACTTC. Full variable domain (missing parts from reference TRBV7-8 and TRBJ2-7): GAGVSQSPRYKVAKRGQDVALRCDPISGHVSLFWYQQALGQGPEFLTYFQNEAQLDKSGLPSDRFFAERPEGSVSTLKIQRTQQEDSAVYLCASCPGAAYEQYFGPGTRLTVT.

V is TRBV4-2 and J is TRBJ2-5; no firm D call. Looked up from germline, CDR1 is LGHNA and CDR2 is YNFKEQ. This CDR3 is built from 13 residues. Trimming pared 4 bases from V and 1 base from J, leaving 7 bases between. CDR3 DNA sequence: TGTGCCAGCAGCCTGGGCCCCCAAGAGACCCAGTACTTC. Protein: CASSLGPQETQYF.

The chain joins TRBV5-1 to TRBJ2-7; TRBD2 aligns across 9 bases. The CDR3 spans 18 residues. Trimming removed 3 bases from V and 4 bases from J; junction bases left unmatched: 17. The V gene's germline CDR1 is SGHRS and CDR2 YFSETQ. For the CDR3, the DNA is TGCGCCAGCAGCTATTACGGGCCCTTAGCGGGGGCGAATTACGAGCAGTACTTC. It specifies CASSYYGPLAGANYEQYF.

The CDR3 is CASSQDRAGGWYGYTF. CDR3 nucleotides: TGCGCCAGCAGCCAAGATCGGGCAGGGGGCTGGTATGGCTACACCTTC. The V call is TRBV4-1, the J call TRBJ1-2; 8 bases are a match to TRBD1. Germline V gene data show CDR1 as MGHRA and CDR2 as YSYEKL. CDR3 size: 16 residues. Germline trimming cut 0 bases from V and 5 bases from J; bases unmatched to any gene: 8.

The chain has TRBV27 and TRBJ1-2; D is unresolved. The CDR3 is made up of 14 amino acids. The ends were cut back, 2 bases at V and 0 bases at J, with 7 bases in the middle. CDR1 and CDR2 from the germline V gene are MNHEY and SMNVEV (reference sequence). CDR3 sequence reads: CASSLGVSNYGYTF. The CDR3 DNA reads as TGTGCCAGCAGTTTAGGAGTATCTAACTATGGCTACACCTTC.

This chain uses TRBV11-2 with TRBJ1-1, with D uncertain. The V end lost 5 bases, the J end lost 4 bases, and 11 bases lay between the germline ends. Per the germline V gene, CDR1 is SGHAT and CDR2 is FQNNGV. The CDR3 spans 13 residues. CDR3 in amino acids: CASSPSLSTEAFF. CDR3 DNA sequence: TGTGCCAGCAGCCCCTCTTTGAGCACTGAAGCTTTCTTT.

The V and J genes are TRBV29-1 and TRBJ2-6; no reliable D call. V lost 7 bases and J lost 8, with 15 bases in between. Germline lookup yields CDR1 SQVTM and CDR2 ANQGSEA. This CDR3 is 13 amino acids long. Here the CDR3 reads CSAVDSSPNVLTF. The CDR3 DNA reads as TGCAGCGCCGTCGATAGTTCGCCCAACGTCCTGACTTTC.

The rearrangement uses TRBV5-5 and TRBJ2-7; D may correspond to TRBD1 or TRBD2 (5 bases each). CDR3 length: 15 amino acids. The V and J ends lost 2 bases and 3 bases respectively, with 15 bases between them. The germline gives CDR1 SGHKS, CDR2 YYEKEE (reference sequence). The CDR3 DNA reads TGTGCCAGCAGCTTCTGGGACGGAAGTATCTACGAGCAGTACTTC. Encoded protein: CASSFWDGSIYEQYF.

The chain recombines TRBV4-1 with TRBJ1-1, with TRBD1 as a possible D gene (6 bases). The CDR3 covers 11 residues. V was cut by 3 bases and J by 8 bases, with 7 bases left in between. Per the germline V gene, CDR1 is MGHRA and CDR2 is YSYEKL. This CDR3 reads CASSHGQEAFF. CDR3 nucleotide sequence: TGCGCCAGCAGCCATGGACAGGAAGCTTTCTTT.

With respect to this clone: The sample holds other DNA sequences that translate to the same CDR3. The gene calls are TRBV27 and TRBJ2-3; TRBD2 agrees at 11 bases. This CDR3 is built from 16 residues. Germline V CDR1 and CDR2: MNHEY, SMNVEV (reference sequence). V was pared by 5 bases and J by 0 bases, with 4 bases of the junction left unmatched. CDR3 nucleotides: TGTGCCAGCAGTCCCCGGACTAGCGGGAGCACAGATACGCAGTATTTT. Residues: CASSPRTSGSTDTQYF.

The chain is built from TRBV10-3 and TRBJ1-4; D uncertain. The germline V and J ends were trimmed by 2 bases and 4 bases, with 8 bases remaining between them. The CDR3 totals 14 residues. In germline, CDR1 is ENHRY, CDR2 SYGVKD. This CDR3 reads CAISEEVLNEKLFF. DNA for the CDR3: TGTGCCATCAGTGAGGAGGTCCTTAATGAAAAACTGTTTTTT.

The chain recombines TRBV5-1 with TRBJ2-1, with 8 bases identical to TRBD2. The CDR3 has 16 amino acids. Trimming took 1 base from V and 0 from J; bases not matched to a gene: 3. Germline V CDR1 and CDR2: SGHRS, YFSETQ. In DNA form, the CDR3 reads TGCGCCAGCAGCTTGTACAGCGGGGGCTCCTACAATGAGCAGTTCTTC. It translates to CASSLYSGGSYNEQFF.

This chain uses TRBV30 with TRBJ2-1, with 12 bases fitting TRBD2. Looked up from germline, CDR1 is GTSNPN and CDR2 is SVGIG (reference sequence). The CDR3 totals 14 residues. V lost 4 bases, J lost 6 bases, and 4 bases stayed unmatched. CDR3: CAWTRTSGVNEQFF. CDR3 sequence (DNA): TGTGCCTGGACTCGGACTAGCGGGGTCAATGAGCAGTTCTTC.

The chain employs TRBV7-8 and TRBJ2-7; a weak D match, TRBD1 (8 bases). CDR3 size: 15 residues. The germline V gene encodes CDR1 SGHVS and CDR2 FQNEAQ. The V gene lost 5 bases and the J gene lost 3 bases, with 17 bases spanning the gap. CDR3 in DNA: TGTGCCAGCAGCCCCCGGACAGGGAGGGTCTACGAGCAGTACTTC. Its translation is CASSPRTGRVYEQYF.

The chain employs TRBV6-5 and TRBJ1-2, with a tentative D call TRBD1 (6 bases). CDR1 MNHEY and CDR2 SVGAGI come from the germline V gene. Deletions cut 3 bases from V and 8 bases from J, with 13 bases between. The CDR3 consists of 13 residues. The CDR3 is CASSYSGAAGYTF. The CDR3 DNA follows: TGTGCCAGCAGTTATTCGGGGGCGGCCGGCTACACCTTC.

This rearrangement joins TRBV7-9 to TRBJ2-2; perhaps TRBD2 as D (5 bases). V was pared by 4 bases and J by 3 bases, with 9 bases between. The CDR3 loop spans 14 amino acids. Germline V gives CDR1 SEHNR, CDR2 FQNEAQ (reference sequence). In DNA form, the CDR3 reads TGTGCCAGCAGCTGGAGCGGAGACACCGGGGAGCTGTTTTTT. This sequence encodes CASSWSGDTGELFF.

The genes are TRBV6-1 and TRBJ1-5; no firm D call. V gave up 6 bases and J gave up 1 base, with 10 bases separating them. Germline loops: CDR1 MNHNS, CDR2 SASEGT. This CDR3 is built from 14 residues. In DNA form, the CDR3 reads TGTGCCAGCAGCCCAGGTTCCAGCAATCAGCCCCAGCATTTT. Its translation is CASSPGSSNQPQHF.

The chain's CDR3 is CASSLRGVEQYF. The CDR3 coding sequence is TGTGCCAGCAGCTTAAGGGGGGTCGAGCAGTACTTC. The rearrangement joins TRBV7-9 to TRBJ2-7, with D perhaps being TRBD1 or TRBD2 (6 bases each). This CDR3 has 12 amino acids. V gave up 2 bases and J gave up 6 bases, with 8 bases separating them. Germline assignment: CDR1 SEHNR and CDR2 FQNEAQ (reference sequence).

V and J are TRBV21-1 and TRBJ2-7. TRBV21-1 is noted as a pseudogene. This CDR3 has 16 residues. CDR3 protein: CASSSPTEQFSYEQYF. The CDR3 nucleotides are TGTGCCAGCAGCTCCCCCACGGAACAATTCTCCTACGAGCAGTACTTC.

This clone was recorded only once. The chain combines TRBV5-1 with TRBJ2-1; D gene unclear. The CDR3 extends over 15 amino acids. The V gene's germline CDR1 is SGHRS and CDR2 YFSETQ. Trimming left V 4 bases short and J 8 bases short, with 19 bases between. The CDR3 DNA sequence: TGCGCCAGCAGCCTGGACCATTGGGCCGGCGATGAGCAGTTCTTC. Translating gives CASSLDHWAGDEQFF.

As for this clone: An end of the junction differs from the germline gene, which may be a read error. J is TRBJ1-1 and V is TRBV6-5; no clear D gene. CDR1 and CDR2 from the germline V gene are MNHEY and SVGAGI. The CDR3 runs to 14 residues. DNA of the CDR3: TGTGCCAGCAGCCTCTCCTCCATGAACACTGGAGCTTTCTTT. It codes for CASSLSSMNTGAFF.

About this clone itself: This CDR3 is also generated by other DNA sequences in the sample. This rearrangement joins TRBV7-3 to TRBJ2-1, with D perhaps matching TRBD1 or TRBD2 (5 bases each). The V end lost 3 bases, the J end lost 0 bases, and 9 bases lay between the germline ends. This CDR3 has 15 amino acids. Germline V gene sequence: CDR1 SGHTA, CDR2 FQGTGA. Here the CDR3 reads CASSFSGSSYNEQFF. CDR3 DNA sequence: TGTGCCAGCAGCTTTTCAGGGAGCTCCTACAATGAGCAGTTCTTC.

The chain combines TRBV4-3 with TRBJ2-5; TRBD2 aligns across 14 bases. Unmatched junction bases numbered 12, after V lost 1 base and J lost 5 bases. Per the germline V gene, CDR1 is LGHNA and CDR2 is YSLEER. This CDR3 has 19 amino acids. The CDR3 spells CASSQGGLAGEVVRETQYF. The CDR3 DNA is TGCGCCAGCAGCCAAGGGGGACTAGCGGGAGAGGTGGTCCGGGAGACCCAGTACTTC.

The rearrangement links TRBV23-1 to TRBJ2-3; the match to TRBD1 covers 10 bases. TRBV23-1 carries the ORF label, with uncertain function. After removal of 2 bases from V and 2 bases from J, the junction contained 13 bases not matched to a gene. This CDR3 comprises 19 residues. CDR3 region: CASSQPGIGTGAPTDTQYF. The CDR3 bases are TGCGCCAGCAGTCAACCGGGAATCGGGACAGGGGCCCCCACAGATACGCAGTATTTT.

This chain connects TRBV7-9 to TRBJ2-3; D possibly corresponds to TRBD1 (5 bases). CDR1 is SEHNR, CDR2 FQNEAQ, per germline (reference sequence). The CDR3 loop spans 15 amino acids. The germline V and J ends were trimmed by 5 bases and 1 base, with 13 bases remaining between them. In nucleotides, the CDR3 is TGTGCCAGCAGCCCTAGACAGACACGCACAGATACGCAGTATTTT. It translates to CASSPRQTRTDTQYF.